A single sample is the source of the 26 T cell receptor beta chains below, sequenced in a study of blood T cell repertoires in COVID-19. TCRdb keeps only in-frame clones here, not all; method: immunoSEQ multiplex PCR. The sample has hundreds of thousands of clones, about 85% seen once; the top ten hold 10% to 15%. The sample comprised peripheral blood. These receptor sequences come from a human donor in a cohort sampled during active COVID-19.

The chain couples TRBV28 to TRBJ2-7; TRBD2 aligns across 7 bases. Germline V gene sequence: CDR1 MDHEN, CDR2 SYDVKM. The CDR3 spans 13 residues. Trimming cost V 7 bases and J 6 bases; bases outside gene matches: 9. The DNA of the CDR3 is TGTGCCAGCATGAGACTAGCTTTGGGCGAGCAGTACTTC. This encodes CASMRLALGEQYF. Supplemented by reference TRBV28 and TRBJ2-7, the full variable domain reads DVKVTQSSRYLVKRTGEKVFLECVQDMDHENMFWYRQDPGLGLRLIYFSYDVKMKEKGDIPEGYSVSREKKERFSLILESASTNQTSMYLCASMRLALGEQYFGPGTRLTVT.

The chain uses TRBV27 and TRBJ1-2; 9 bases fit TRBD1. V lost 1 base to trimming and J lost 8 bases; unmatched junction nucleotides: 11. Germline CDR1 reads MNHEY; CDR2 reads SMNVEV (reference sequence). The CDR3 extends over 16 amino acids. Here the CDR3 DNA reads TGTGCCAGCAGTTTATTAGTGGGGACAGGGCCTACCGGCTACACCTTC. This encodes CASSLLVGTGPTGYTF.

The chain carries TRBV28 and TRBJ2-3; 9 positions agree with TRBD2. This CDR3 has 15 amino acids. Germline V gene lookup returns CDR1 MDHEN and CDR2 SYDVKM. Losses at the gene ends were 5 bases for V and 0 bases for J; bases not matched to a gene: 3. The CDR3 coding sequence is TGTGCCAGCAGTGTAGCGGGAGCTAGCACAGATACGCAGTATTTT. Its translation: CASSVAGASTDTQYF.

The V call is TRBV6-5, the J call TRBJ2-7; perhaps TRBD2 as D (5 bases). CDR1 is MNHEY, CDR2 SVGAGI, per germline. This CDR3 region has 14 residues. V was shortened by 5 bases and J by 6 bases, with 17 bases between the two germline ends. The CDR3 nucleotides read TGTGCCAGCAGTCGGTGGGCGGTGGACTCCGAGCAGTACTTC. Its protein product is CASSRWAVDSEQYF.

The genes are TRBV7-9 and TRBJ1-2, with TRBD1 identical over 7 bases. The CDR3 length is 14 residues. The junction had 6 bases not matched to a gene; V was cut back by 0 bases and J by 8 bases. CDR1 is SEHNR and CDR2 is FQNEAQ in the germline V gene (reference sequence). CDR3 residues: CASSLAGGQVGYTF. Written as DNA, the CDR3 is TGTGCCAGCAGCTTAGCTGGTGGACAGGTCGGCTACACCTTC. Together with reference TRBV7-9 and TRBJ1-2, the CDR3 gives the full variable domain: DTGVSQNPRHKITKRGQNVTFRCDPISEHNRLYWYRQTLGQGPEFLTYFQNEAQLEKSRLLSDRFSAERPKGSFSTLEIQRTEQGDSAMYLCASSLAGGQVGYTFGSGTRLTVV.

The chain joins TRBV12-3 or TRBV12-4 to TRBJ2-1; 7 positions match TRBD2. CDR3 length: 13 amino acids. Losses at the gene ends were 5 bases for V and 15 bases for J; bases not matched to a gene: 13. CDR3 sequence (DNA): TGTGCCAGCAGTGTTAATGTCGGCGGGAGAATGTTCTTC. It specifies CASSVNVGGRMFF.

The V call is TRBV6-6, the J call TRBJ2-2; TRBD2 matches at 9 bases. V trimming: 6 bases; J trimming: 3 bases; junction bases outside the gene matches: 8. CDR1 is MNHNY and CDR2 is SVGAGI in the germline V gene (reference sequence). This CDR3 has 16 amino acids. The CDR3 loop reads CASSPLLAGDTGELFF. In DNA form, the CDR3 reads TGTGCCAGCAGCCCTCTACTAGCGGGTGACACCGGGGAGCTGTTTTTT.

The J gene is TRBJ2-1, the V gene TRBV2; the match to TRBD2 covers 9 bases. Trimming at V came to 3 bases and at J to 1 base, leaving 1 base not matched to a gene. Per germline, CDR1 SNHLY and CDR2 FYNNEI. The CDR3 runs to 15 residues. The DNA of the CDR3 is TGTGCCAGCAGTGATACTAGCGGGTCCTACAATGAGCAGTTCTTC. Amino acids: CASSDTSGSYNEQFF.

The chain carries TRBV7-2 and TRBJ2-1, with D possibly TRBD2 on 5 matching bases. Germline V lookup: CDR1 SGHTA, CDR2 FQGNSA. The CDR3 covers 16 residues. The V end lost 5 bases, the J end lost 0 bases, and 14 bases lay between the germline ends. CDR3 region: CASSLERESSYNEQFF. CDR3 sequence (DNA): TGTGCCAGCAGCCTCGAAAGGGAGAGCTCCTACAATGAGCAGTTCTTC.

A note on this clone: A read error is possible here, since a much larger clone lies one base away. This sequence joins TRBV12-3 or TRBV12-4 and TRBJ2-7, with TRBD1 as a possible D gene (5 bases). The CDR3 is 13 residues long. V gave up 3 bases and J gave up 3 bases, with 9 bases separating them. In DNA form, the CDR3 reads TGTGCCAGCAGTTTCGACAGAAACTACGAGCAGTACTTC. Protein product: CASSFDRNYEQYF.

V usage is TRBV14 and J usage is TRBJ2-7; D perhaps matches TRBD2 (6 bases). Germline V gene sequence: CDR1 SGHDN, CDR2 FVKESK. V lost 6 bases to trimming and J lost 9 bases, with 12 bases between them. The CDR3 totals 11 residues. The CDR3 DNA is TGTGCCAGCAGGAAACGGGACTCGCAGTACTTC. This gives the protein CASRKRDSQYF.

This clone was detected a few times. The chain couples TRBV20-1 to TRBJ2-3; D may be TRBD2 (6 bases). With 3 bases removed from V and 2 bases from J, the gap between germline ends came to 12 bases. Germline V gene sequence: CDR1 DFQATT, CDR2 SNEGSKA (reference sequence). This CDR3 is built from 14 residues. As DNA, the CDR3 is TGCAGTGCTAGTCGGGCTAGCGCCACAGATACGCAGTATTTT. Amino acids: CSASRASATDTQYF.

V usage is TRBV5-1 and J usage is TRBJ2-2; 8 nucleotides line up with TRBD2. V gave up 2 bases and J gave up 4 bases; unmatched junction bases: 7. The germline gives CDR1 SGHRS, CDR2 YFSETQ. This CDR3 contains 16 residues. The CDR3 spells CASSFGAGVSTGELFF. In nucleotides, the CDR3 is TGCGCCAGCAGCTTCGGAGCGGGAGTTTCCACCGGGGAGCTGTTTTTT.

The gene calls are TRBV2 and TRBJ1-2, with a tentative D call TRBD1 (5 bases). Germline assignment: CDR1 SNHLY and CDR2 FYNNEI. The CDR3 is made up of 14 amino acids. The V gene lost 6 bases and the J gene lost 4 bases, with 15 bases spanning the gap. CDR3 loop: CASRGQVGRYGYTF. The CDR3 DNA sequence: TGTGCCAGCAGGGGGCAGGTGGGTCGCTATGGCTACACCTTC.

The DNA of the CDR3 is TGTGCCAGCAGCTTAGCGTTACTAGCGAACACAGATACGCAGTATTTT. It specifies CASSLALLANTDTQYF. The gene calls are TRBV7-9 and TRBJ2-3; 7 bases align to TRBD2. Losses at the gene ends were 0 bases for V and 2 bases for J; bases not matched to a gene: 5. Looked up from germline, CDR1 is SEHNR and CDR2 is FQNEAQ (reference sequence). The CDR3 contains 16 residues.

The chain recombines TRBV5-1 with TRBJ2-1, with TRBD2 as a possible D gene (6 bases). V dropped 7 bases and J dropped 6 bases, with 14 bases sitting between them. The CDR3 is 13 amino acids. Germline CDR1 reads SGHRS; CDR2 reads YFSETQ. The CDR3 region is CASGQGGGNEQFF. The CDR3 DNA sequence: TGCGCCAGCGGTCAGGGAGGCGGCAATGAGCAGTTCTTC.

This clone was seen just once. The chain employs TRBV6-6 and TRBJ1-1; no reliable D call. The germline CDR1 and CDR2 sequences are MNHNY and SVGAGI (reference sequence). This CDR3 has 15 amino acids. V was trimmed by 7 bases and J by 0 bases, leaving 15 bases between them. The CDR3 DNA reads TGTGCCAGCACAAATAATCCTGACTTGAACACTGAAGCTTTCTTT. It translates to CASTNNPDLNTEAFF.

The J gene is TRBJ2-4, the V gene TRBV19; D may be TRBD2 (7 bases). The germline V gene encodes CDR1 LNHDA and CDR2 SQIVND (reference sequence). Trimming took off 5 bases at V and 8 bases at J, with 16 bases between the two ends. The CDR3 sequence is 14 residues long. The CDR3: CASSRWEGEDIQYF. The CDR3 coding sequence is TGTGCCAGTAGTCGGTGGGAGGGGGAGGACATTCAGTACTTC.

CDR3 coding DNA: TGTGCCAGCAGCTTGGGGACTGGGAGCTCCTACAATGAGCAGTTCTTC. It is translated as CASSLGTGSSYNEQFF. The rearrangement links TRBV7-6 to TRBJ2-1; maybe TRBD2 (6 bases). Trimming shortened V by 3 bases and J by 0 bases, and 12 bases separated the two germline ends. CDR3 length equals 16 residues. Germline V gene lookup returns CDR1 SGHVS and CDR2 FNYEAQ.

The chain links TRBV6-5 to TRBJ1-1; D is possibly TRBD1 (5 bases). Germline CDR1 MNHEY, CDR2 SVGAGI. The ends were cut back, 1 base at V and 5 bases at J, with 14 bases in the middle. The CDR3 has 15 amino acids. CDR3 in DNA: TGTGCCAGCAGTTACTTTGACAGTACAGAAACTGAAGCTTTCTTT. Its protein is CASSYFDSTETEAFF.

The chain links TRBV18 to TRBJ2-7, with TRBD1 matching over 9 bases. The V and J ends lost 5 bases and 5 bases, in that order; junction bases with no gene match: 10. CDR3 length equals 15 residues. In germline, CDR1 is KGHSH, CDR2 LQKENI. The CDR3 reads CASSSQGAASNEQYF. The CDR3 DNA follows: TGTGCCAGCTCATCACAGGGGGCGGCGAGCAACGAGCAGTACTTC.

The chain links TRBV25-1 to TRBJ1-5; no clear D. Trimming stripped 2 bases from V and 5 bases from J, with 13 bases between. Germline V CDR1 and CDR2: MGHDK, SYGVNS. This CDR3 contains 15 residues. The CDR3 DNA reads TGTGCCAGCAGTGAAGGGGAGAGCCGGGATCAGCCCCAGCATTTT. It codes for CASSEGESRDQPQHF.

The V gene is TRBV27, the J gene TRBJ1-5; D is possibly TRBD1 (5 bases). This CDR3 is 16 amino acids long. The germline V and J ends were trimmed by 2 bases and 5 bases, with 16 bases remaining between them. Germline CDR1 is MNHEY and CDR2 is SMNVEV (reference sequence). The CDR3 DNA reads TGTGCCAGCAGTTTAGATGGCAGGGTATCGCATCAGCCCCAGCATTTT. It codes for CASSLDGRVSHQPQHF.

The V call is TRBV14, the J call TRBJ2-7; TRBD2 aligns across 11 bases. The CDR3 consists of 15 residues. Germline V gene sequence: CDR1 SGHDN, CDR2 FVKESK. The trim removed 4 bases at V and 5 bases at J, leaving 7 bases unmatched. The CDR3 region has the DNA TGTGCCAGCAGCCGCCTGACTAGCGGGGCCCACGAGCAGTACTTC. Translating it yields CASSRLTSGAHEQYF.

This clone appeared a few times. The chain couples TRBV7-3 to TRBJ2-3; D gene ambiguous. The CDR3 runs to 13 residues. Trimming took off 7 bases at V and 2 bases at J, with 10 bases between the two ends. Germline V gene data show CDR1 as SGHTA and CDR2 as FQGTGA. CDR3 amino acids: CASTDGSTDTQYF. CDR3 DNA sequence: TGTGCCAGCACCGACGGGTCCACAGATACGCAGTATTTT.

The gene calls are TRBV3-1 (or the pseudogene TRBV3-2) and TRBJ2-2; 9 nucleotides align to TRBD2. CDR3 length: 16 amino acids. V lost 4 bases, J lost 8 bases, and 11 bases stayed unmatched. The germline V gene has CDR1 LGHDT and CDR2 YNNKEL (reference sequence). CDR3 in amino acids: CASSLLGTSSSGELFF. CDR3 nucleotide sequence: TGTGCCAGCAGCCTCCTAGGGACTAGCTCCTCTGGGGAGCTGTTTTTT.